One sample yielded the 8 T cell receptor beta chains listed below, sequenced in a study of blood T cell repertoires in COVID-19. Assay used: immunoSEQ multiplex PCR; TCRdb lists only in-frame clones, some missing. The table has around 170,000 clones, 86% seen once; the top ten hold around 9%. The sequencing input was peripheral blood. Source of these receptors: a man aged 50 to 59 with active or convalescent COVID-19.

The CDR3 region is CASSFGLGRADEQYF. In DNA, the CDR3 is TGTGCCAGCAGCTTCGGGCTGGGGAGGGCGGACGAGCAGTACTTC. The chain carries TRBV7-2 and TRBJ2-7; 7 bases match TRBD2. The germline CDR1 and CDR2 sequences are SGHTA and FQGNSA. The CDR3 contains 15 residues. V dropped 3 bases and J dropped 5; count of bases not matched to a gene: 10. Using reference TRBV7-2 and TRBJ2-7 for the parts outside the CDR3, the full variable domain is GAGVSQSPSNKVTEKGKDVELRCDPISGHTALYWYRQSLGQGLEFLIYFQGNSAPDKSGLPSDRFSAERTGGSVSTLTIQRTQQEDSAVYLCASSFGLGRADEQYFGPGTRLTVT.

CDR3 loop: CASSPQGGVMNTEAFF. The CDR3 bases are TGTGCCAGCTCACCTCAAGGGGGGGTTATGAACACTGAAGCTTTCTTT. V usage is TRBV18 and J usage is TRBJ1-1; D perhaps matches TRBD1 (6 bases). The CDR3 contains 16 residues. Germline CDR1 and CDR2: KGHSH and LQKENI. V dropped 3 bases and J dropped 0 bases, with 14 bases sitting between them.

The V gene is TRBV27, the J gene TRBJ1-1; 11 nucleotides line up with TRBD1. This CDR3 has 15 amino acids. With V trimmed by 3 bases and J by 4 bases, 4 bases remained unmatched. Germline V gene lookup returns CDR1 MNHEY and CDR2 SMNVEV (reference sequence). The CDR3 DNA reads TGTGCCAGCAGTTTTCTAGGGACAGGGGGCACTGAAGCTTTCTTT. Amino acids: CASSFLGTGGTEAFF.

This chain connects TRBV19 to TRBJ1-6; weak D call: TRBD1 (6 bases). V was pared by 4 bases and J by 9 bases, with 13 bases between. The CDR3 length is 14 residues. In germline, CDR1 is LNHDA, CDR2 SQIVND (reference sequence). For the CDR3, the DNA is TGTGCCAGTAGTACCTCGACAGGTGGTTCACCCCTCCACTTT. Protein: CASSTSTGGSPLHF.

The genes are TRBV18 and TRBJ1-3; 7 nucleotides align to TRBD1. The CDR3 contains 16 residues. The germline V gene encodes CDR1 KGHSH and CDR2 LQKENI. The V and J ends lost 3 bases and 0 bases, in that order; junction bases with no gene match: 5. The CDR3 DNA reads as TGTGCCAGCTCACCCGACAGGGCCTACTCTGGAAACACCATATATTTT. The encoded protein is CASSPDRAYSGNTIYF.

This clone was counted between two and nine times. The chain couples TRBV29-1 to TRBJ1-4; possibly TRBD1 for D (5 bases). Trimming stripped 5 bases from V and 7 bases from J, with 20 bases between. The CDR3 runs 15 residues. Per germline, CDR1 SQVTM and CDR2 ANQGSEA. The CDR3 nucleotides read TGCAGCGTTAGCCGACTACCGGCGGGGGGTGAAAAACTGTTTTTT. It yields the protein CSVSRLPAGGEKLFF.

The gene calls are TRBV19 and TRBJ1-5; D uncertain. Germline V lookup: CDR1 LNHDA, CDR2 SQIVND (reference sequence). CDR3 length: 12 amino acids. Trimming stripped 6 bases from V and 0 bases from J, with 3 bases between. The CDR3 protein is CASRYSNQPQHF. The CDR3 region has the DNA TGTGCCAGTAGATATAGCAATCAGCCCCAGCATTTT. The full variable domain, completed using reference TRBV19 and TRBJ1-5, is DGGITQSPKYLFRKEGQNVTLSCEQNLNHDAMYWYRQDPGQGLRLIYYSQIVNDFQKGDIAEGYSVSREKKESFPLTVTSAQKNPTAFYLCASRYSNQPQHFGDGTRLSIL.

The CDR3 coding sequence is TGTGCCAGCAGGTTTGGGGAGACTGAAGCTTTCTTT. Translation gives CASRFGETEAFF. V is TRBV27 and J is TRBJ1-1; D gene unclear. CDR1 MNHEY and CDR2 SMNVEV come from the germline V gene (reference sequence). Trimming cost V 6 bases and J 5 bases, with 10 bases left between them. The CDR3 runs 12 residues.